This TCR beta chain was sequenced during a study of CDR3 diversity in severe acne. This clonotype was seen a handful of times. MiXCR was run by TCRdb on the PCR reads, yielding one entry per CDR3 protein. Of some 84,000 distinct CDR3 sequences in the sample, under 60% were seen once. Germline trimming cut 0 bases from V and 3 bases from J; bases unmatched to any gene: 2. The V gene's germline CDR1 is SGDLS and CDR2 YYNGEE. CDR3 length equals 16 residues. The sequenced material came from blood. The V gene is TRBV9, the J gene TRBJ2-1; 11 bases fit TRBD1. The receptor's source is a male donor in good health, without acne. The CDR3 here is CASSVAGTGGYNEQFF. DNA of the CDR3: TGTGCCAGCAGCGTAGCCGGGACAGGGGGCTACAATGAGCAGTTCTTC.